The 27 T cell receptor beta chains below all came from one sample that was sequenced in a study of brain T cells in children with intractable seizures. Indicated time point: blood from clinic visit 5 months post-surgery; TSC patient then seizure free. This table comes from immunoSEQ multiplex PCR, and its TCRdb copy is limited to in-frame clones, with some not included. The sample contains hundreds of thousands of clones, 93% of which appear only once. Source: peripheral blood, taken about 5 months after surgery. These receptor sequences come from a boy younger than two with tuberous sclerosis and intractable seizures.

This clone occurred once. This CDR3 is CASSSRSDSLAEKLFF. The CDR3 DNA is TGTGCCAGCAGCTCCCGGAGCGACAGCCTGGCTGAAAAACTGTTTTTT. V and J are TRBV5-4 and TRBJ1-4; perhaps TRBD1 as D (5 bases). Trimming took off 3 bases at V and 7 bases at J, with 19 bases between the two ends. Germline values: CDR1 SGHNT, CDR2 YYREEE (reference sequence). The CDR3 is 16 residues long.

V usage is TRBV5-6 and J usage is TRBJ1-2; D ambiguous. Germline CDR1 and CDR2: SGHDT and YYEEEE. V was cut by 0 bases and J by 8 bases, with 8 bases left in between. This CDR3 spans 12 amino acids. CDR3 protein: CASSLGTPGYTF. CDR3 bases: TGTGCCAGCAGCTTGGGGACGCCGGGCTACACCTTC.

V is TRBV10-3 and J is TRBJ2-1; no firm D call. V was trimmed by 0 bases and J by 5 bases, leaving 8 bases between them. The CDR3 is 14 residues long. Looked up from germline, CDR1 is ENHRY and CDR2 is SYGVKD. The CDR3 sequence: CAISESKGDNEQFF. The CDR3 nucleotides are TGTGCCATCAGTGAGTCCAAGGGCGACAATGAGCAGTTCTTC.

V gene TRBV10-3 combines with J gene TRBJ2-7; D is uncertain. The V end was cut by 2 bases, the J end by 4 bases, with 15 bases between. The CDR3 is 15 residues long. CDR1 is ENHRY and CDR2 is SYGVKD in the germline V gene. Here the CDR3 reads CAISEGRVLEYEQYF. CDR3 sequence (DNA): TGTGCCATCAGTGAGGGACGGGTGTTAGAGTACGAGCAGTACTTC.

Here the CDR3 reads CASSHRRGSTDTQYF. CDR3 in DNA: TGTGCCAGCAGCCATCGGCGGGGTAGCACAGATACGCAGTATTTT. This chain connects TRBV14 to TRBJ2-3; the D gene is possibly TRBD2 (6 bases). CDR3 length: 15 amino acids. Trimming pared 3 bases from V and 0 bases from J, leaving 10 bases between. Per the germline V gene, CDR1 is SGHDN and CDR2 is FVKESK.

In nucleotides, the CDR3 is TGCGCCAGCAGCTCCTTTCGCGTACACACAGATACGCAGTATTTT. This sequence encodes CASSSFRVHTDTQYF. This chain links TRBV5-1 with TRBJ2-3; D is undetermined. The CDR3 has 15 amino acids. CDR1 SGHRS and CDR2 YFSETQ come from the germline V gene. V shed 3 bases and J shed 2 bases, with 13 bases lying between them. Based on the CDR3 plus reference TRBV5-1 and TRBJ2-3, the full variable domain is KAGVTQTPRYLIKTRGQQVTLSCSPISGHRSVSWYQQTPGQGLQFLFEYFSETQRNKGNFPGRFSGRQFSNSRSEMNVSTLELGDSALYLCASSSFRVHTDTQYFGPGTRLTVL.

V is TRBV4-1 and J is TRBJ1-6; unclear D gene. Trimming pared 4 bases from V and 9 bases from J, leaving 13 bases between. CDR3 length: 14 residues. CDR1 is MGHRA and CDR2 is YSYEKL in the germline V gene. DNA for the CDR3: TGCGCCAGCAGCCGAGACACGGGAAGTTCACCCCTCCACTTT. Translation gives CASSRDTGSSPLHF.

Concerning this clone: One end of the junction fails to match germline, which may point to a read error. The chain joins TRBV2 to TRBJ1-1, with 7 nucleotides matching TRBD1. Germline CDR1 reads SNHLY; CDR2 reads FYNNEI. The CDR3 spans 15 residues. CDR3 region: CATEKSGRGNAEAFF. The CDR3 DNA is TGTGCCACCGAGAAGTCTGGCAGGGGGAACGCTGAAGCTTTCTTT.

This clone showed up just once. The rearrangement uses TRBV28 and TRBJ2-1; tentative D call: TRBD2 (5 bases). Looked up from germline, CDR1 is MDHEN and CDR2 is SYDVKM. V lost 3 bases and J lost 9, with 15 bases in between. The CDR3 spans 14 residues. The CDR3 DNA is TGTGCCAGCAGTTTGGGTGTTATGAGCGGTGAGCAGTTCTTC. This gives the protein CASSLGVMSGEQFF.

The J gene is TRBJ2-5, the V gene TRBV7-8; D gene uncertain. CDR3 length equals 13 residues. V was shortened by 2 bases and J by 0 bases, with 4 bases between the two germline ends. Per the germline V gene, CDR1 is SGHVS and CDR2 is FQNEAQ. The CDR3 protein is CASSLKYQETQYF. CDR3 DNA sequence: TGTGCCAGCAGCTTAAAGTACCAAGAGACCCAGTACTTC.

CDR3 in amino acids: CASSPNWGGQNTGELFF. The CDR3 bases are TGTGCCAGCAGCCCGAATTGGGGGGGTCAGAACACCGGGGAGCTGTTTTTT. The chain links TRBV7-8 to TRBJ2-2, with 7 bases that match TRBD2. Germline CDR1 and CDR2: SGHVS and FQNEAQ. The junction had 10 bases not matched to a gene; V was cut back by 5 bases and J by 1 base. The CDR3 consists of 17 residues.

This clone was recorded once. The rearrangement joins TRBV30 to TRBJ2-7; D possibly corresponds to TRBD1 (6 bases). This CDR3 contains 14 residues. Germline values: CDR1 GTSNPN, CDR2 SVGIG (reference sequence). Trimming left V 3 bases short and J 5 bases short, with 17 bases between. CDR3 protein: CAWSLRGWSNEQYF. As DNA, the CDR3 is TGTGCCTGGAGCTTGAGGGGGTGGTCAAACGAGCAGTACTTC.

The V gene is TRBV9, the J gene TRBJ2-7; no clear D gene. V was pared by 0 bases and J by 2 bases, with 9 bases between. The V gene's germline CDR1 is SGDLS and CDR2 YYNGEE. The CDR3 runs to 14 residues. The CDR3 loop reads CASSVEDVPYEQYF. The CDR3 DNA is TGTGCCAGCAGCGTAGAGGACGTACCCTACGAGCAGTACTTC.

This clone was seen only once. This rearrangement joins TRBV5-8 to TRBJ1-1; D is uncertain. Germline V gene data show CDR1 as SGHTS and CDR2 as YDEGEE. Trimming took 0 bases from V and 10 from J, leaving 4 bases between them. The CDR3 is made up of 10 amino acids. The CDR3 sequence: CASSLARAFF. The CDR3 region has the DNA TGTGCCAGCAGCTTGGCCCGAGCTTTCTTT.

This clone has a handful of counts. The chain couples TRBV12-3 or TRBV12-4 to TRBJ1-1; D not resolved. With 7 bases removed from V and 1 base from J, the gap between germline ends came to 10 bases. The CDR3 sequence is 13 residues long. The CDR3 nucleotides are TGTGCCAGCAACGCACAGAGGAACACTGAAGCTTTCTTT. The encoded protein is CASNAQRNTEAFF.

The CDR3 nucleotides read TGTGCCAGTAGTATAATTTGGAATCGCGCAAATCAGCCCCAGCATTTT. Translated: CASSIIWNRANQPQHF. The chain recombines TRBV19 with TRBJ1-5; D unresolved. V lost 2 bases to trimming and J lost 4 bases, with 15 bases between them. This CDR3 comprises 16 residues. The germline CDR1 and CDR2 sequences are LNHDA and SQIVND (reference sequence).

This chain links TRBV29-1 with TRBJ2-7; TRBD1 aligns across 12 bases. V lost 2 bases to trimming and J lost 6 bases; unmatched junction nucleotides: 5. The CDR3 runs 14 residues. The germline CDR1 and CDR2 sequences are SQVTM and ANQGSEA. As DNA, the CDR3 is TGCAGCGTTGAATACCGGGACAGGGGGCCCGAGCAGTACTTC. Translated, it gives CSVEYRDRGPEQYF.

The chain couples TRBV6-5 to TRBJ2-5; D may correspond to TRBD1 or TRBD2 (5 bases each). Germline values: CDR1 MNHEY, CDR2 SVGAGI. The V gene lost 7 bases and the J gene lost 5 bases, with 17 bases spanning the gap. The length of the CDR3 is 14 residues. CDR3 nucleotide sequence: TGTGCCAGCACTGGGGCTGGGAGCCGGGAGACCCAGTACTTC. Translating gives CASTGAGSRETQYF.

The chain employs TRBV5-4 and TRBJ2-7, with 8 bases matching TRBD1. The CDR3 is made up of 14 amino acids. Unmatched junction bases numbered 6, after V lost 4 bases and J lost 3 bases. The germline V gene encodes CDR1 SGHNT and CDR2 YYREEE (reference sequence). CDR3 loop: CASSDQGASYEQYF. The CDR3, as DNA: TGTGCCAGCAGCGATCAGGGGGCGAGCTACGAGCAGTACTTC.

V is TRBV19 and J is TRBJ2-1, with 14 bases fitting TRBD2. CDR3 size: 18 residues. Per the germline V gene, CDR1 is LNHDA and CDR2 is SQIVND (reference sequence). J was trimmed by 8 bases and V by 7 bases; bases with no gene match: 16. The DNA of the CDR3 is TGTGCCAGTACCACGGGACTAGCGGGAGCTCTTGGCCACGATGAGCAGTTCTTC. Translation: CASTTGLAGALGHDEQFF.

CDR3 residues: CASSSRGFEQFF. CDR3 bases: TGTGCCAGCAGCTCCCGGGGCTTTGAGCAGTTCTTC. This chain joins TRBV9 and TRBJ2-1; tentatively, D is TRBD1 or TRBD2 (5 bases each). CDR1 is SGDLS, CDR2 YYNGEE, per germline. V was pared by 4 bases and J by 9 bases, with 11 bases between. CDR3 size: 12 residues. Together with reference TRBV9 and TRBJ2-1, the CDR3 gives the full variable domain: DSGVTQTPKHLITATGQRVTLRCSPRSGDLSVYWYQQSLDQGLQFLIQYYNGEERAKGNILERFSAQQFPDLHSELNLSSLELGDSALYFCASSSRGFEQFFGPGTRLTVL.

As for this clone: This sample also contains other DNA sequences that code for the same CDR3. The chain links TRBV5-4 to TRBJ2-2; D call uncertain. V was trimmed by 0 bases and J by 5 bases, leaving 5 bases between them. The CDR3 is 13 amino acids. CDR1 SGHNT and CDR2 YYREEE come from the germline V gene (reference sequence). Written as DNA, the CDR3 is TGTGCCAGCAGCTTGGGTGGAACCGGGGAGCTGTTTTTT. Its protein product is CASSLGGTGELFF. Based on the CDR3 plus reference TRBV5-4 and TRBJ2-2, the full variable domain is ETGVTQSPTHLIKTRGQQVTLRCSSQSGHNTVSWYQQALGQGPQFIFQYYREEENGRGNFPPRFSGLQFPNYSSELNVNALELDDSALYLCASSLGGTGELFFGEGSRLTVL.

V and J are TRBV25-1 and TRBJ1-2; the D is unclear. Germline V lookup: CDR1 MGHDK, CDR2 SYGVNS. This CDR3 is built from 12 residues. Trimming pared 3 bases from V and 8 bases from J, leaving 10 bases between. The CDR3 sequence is CASSDGPSGYTF. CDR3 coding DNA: TGTGCCAGCAGTGACGGACCCTCGGGCTACACCTTC.

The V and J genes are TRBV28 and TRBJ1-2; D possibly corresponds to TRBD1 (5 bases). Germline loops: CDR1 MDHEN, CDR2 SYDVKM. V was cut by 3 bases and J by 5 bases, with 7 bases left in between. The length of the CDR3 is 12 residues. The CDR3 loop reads CASSFEGYGYTF. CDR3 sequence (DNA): TGTGCCAGCAGTTTCGAGGGGTATGGCTACACCTTC.

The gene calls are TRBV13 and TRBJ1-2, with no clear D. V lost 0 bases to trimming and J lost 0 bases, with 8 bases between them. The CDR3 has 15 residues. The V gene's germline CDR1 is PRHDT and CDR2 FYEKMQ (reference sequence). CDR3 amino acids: CASSLGVLANYGYTF. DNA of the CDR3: TGTGCCAGCAGCTTAGGGGTACTAGCTAACTATGGCTACACCTTC.

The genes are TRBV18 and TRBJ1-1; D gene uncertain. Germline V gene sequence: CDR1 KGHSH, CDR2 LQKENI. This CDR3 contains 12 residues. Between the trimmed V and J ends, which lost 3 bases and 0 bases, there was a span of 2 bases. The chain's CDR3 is CASSPLNTEAFF. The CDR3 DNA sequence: TGTGCCAGCTCACCCTTGAACACTGAAGCTTTCTTT.

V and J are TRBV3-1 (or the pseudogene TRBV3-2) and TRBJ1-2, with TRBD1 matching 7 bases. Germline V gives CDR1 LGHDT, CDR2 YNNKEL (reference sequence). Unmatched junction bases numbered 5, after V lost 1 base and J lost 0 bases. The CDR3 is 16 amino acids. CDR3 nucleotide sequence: TGTGCCAGCAGCCAAGTAGGGCAGGGGGCTAACTATGGCTACACCTTC. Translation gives CASSQVGQGANYGYTF.